Below, 5 T cell receptor beta chains from the same sample are listed, as sequenced in a study of T cell changes during pregnancy in multiple sclerosis (dated by TCRdb to about 2019). Libraries were prepared through the immunoSEQ multiplex PCR assay. TCRdb's version of the immuneACCESS table is confined to in-frame rearrangements and falls short of the full clone set. An unresolved V gene accounts for under half of the shortfall where checked; the remainder is of unknown origin. For this sample there are approximately 88,000 clones; about 94% appear just once. 2% to 2.5% of the sample rests with the top ten. The sequences come from peripheral blood, collected in the third trimester of pregnancy. These receptor sequences come from a female donor with multiple sclerosis, enrolled in a pregnancy study.

Details on this clone: Germline and junction disagree at one end, which may indicate a read error. The rearrangement uses TRBV7-7 and TRBJ2-1, with D possibly TRBD2 on 6 matching bases. The CDR3 covers 15 residues. Germline CDR1 reads SSHAT; CDR2 reads FNYEAQ (reference sequence). The CDR3 DNA reads TGTGCTAGCAGCTTAGTAGCGGAGGCCGGGAATGAGCAGTTCTTC. This translates into CASSLVAEAGNEQFF.

The gene calls are TRBV7-9 and TRBJ1-1; D gene unclear. V lost 1 base to trimming and J lost 4 bases, with 10 bases between them. Germline V CDR1 and CDR2: SEHNR, FQNEAQ (reference sequence). The CDR3 has 14 amino acids. CDR3 protein: CASSLVVGSTEAFF. CDR3 coding DNA: TGTGCCAGCAGCTTAGTGGTTGGTAGCACTGAAGCTTTCTTT.

This clone appeared a single time. V gene TRBV18 combines with J gene TRBJ1-4; D is unclear. V lost 3 bases and J lost 0, with 11 bases in between. This CDR3 region has 16 residues. The germline gives CDR1 KGHSH, CDR2 LQKENI. CDR3 coding DNA: TGTGCCAGCTCACCCCTAACAGCTGCAACTAATGAAAAACTGTTTTTT. It encodes CASSPLTAATNEKLFF.

The rearrangement uses TRBV7-6 and TRBJ2-7; TRBD2 matches 10 bases. The CDR3 length is 15 residues. The V segment lost 5 bases and the J segment 0 bases; nucleotides outside the gene matches: 4. The V gene's germline CDR1 is SGHVS and CDR2 FNYEAQ. CDR3 protein: CASSRTSGVSYEQYF. The CDR3 DNA reads TGTGCCAGCAGCCGTACTAGCGGGGTCTCCTACGAGCAGTACTTC.

This chain links TRBV5-6 with TRBJ2-5; 7 bases map to TRBD1. The DNA end is a closer match to TRBJ2-7, so the J assignment may be wrong. This CDR3 is 15 amino acids long. The V gene's germline CDR1 is SGHDT and CDR2 YYEEEE. CDR3 region: CASSSIGTASYEQYF. The CDR3 DNA sequence: TGTGCCAGCAGCTCAATCGGGACAGCGTCCTACGAGCAGTACTTC.